Listed below are T cell receptor beta chains from one sample, sequenced in a study of OX40 agonist ivuxolimab in advanced cancers. The method was immunoSEQ multiplex PCR; TCRdb's version includes in-frame clones alone and lacks a portion of them. The sample lists 30,000 to 40,000 clones; under 85% were seen once. The specimen comprised CD4+ or CD8+ T cells sorted from blood, sampled in a trial of the OX40 agonist ivuxolimab. The receptors come from an adult with an advanced solid tumor such as melanoma, head and neck, liver or kidney cancer. The CDR3 runs from the conserved cysteine through the conserved F or W. A D gene is named only where the DNA matches it firmly. Not all rows give a size; the values are once, few, many and, for expanded clones, a class.

size: few; V: TRBV29-1; J: TRBJ2-1; D: TRBD2; CDR3: CSEREGYNEQFF; DNA: TGCAGCGAGCGGGAGGGGTACAATGAGCAGTTCTTC
size: NA; V: TRBV28; J: TRBJ2-1; D: TRBD2; CDR3: CASSQTSGKWVEQFF; DNA: TGTGCCAGCAGCCAGACTAGCGGGAAATGGGTTGAGCAGTTCTTC
size: NA; V: TRBV10-3; J: TRBJ2-2; D: NA; CDR3: CAISESGFTGELFF; DNA: TGTGCCATCAGTGAGTCCGGCTTCACCGGGGAGCTGTTTTTT
size: NA; V: TRBV7-2; J: TRBJ2-3; D: TRBD2; CDR3: CASSFRGLGGDTQYF; DNA: TGTGCCAGCAGCTTTAGGGGACTAGGAGGCGATACGCAGTATTTT
size: NA; V: TRBV28; J: TRBJ2-1; D: NA; CDR3: CASSLSLVKSSYNEQFF; DNA: TGTGCCAGCAGTTTATCGCTAGTAAAGAGCTCCTACAATGAGCAGTTCTTC
size: NA; V: TRBV28; J: TRBJ2-7; D: TRBD2; CDR3: CASSSSGSLYEQYF; DNA: TGTGCCAGCAGCTCTAGCGGGAGTTTGTACGAGCAGTACTTC
size: once; V: TRBV5-6; J: TRBJ1-5; D: NA; CDR3: CASSSLEEPQHF; DNA: TGTGCCAGCAGTTCCCTGGAGGAGCCCCAGCATTTT
size: NA; V: TRBV21-1; J: TRBJ2-3; D: NA; CDR3: CASSKPRRLAVTDTQYF; DNA: TGTGCCAGCAGCAAACCCCGTAGACTAGCGGTTACAGATACGCAGTATTTT
size: NA; V: TRBV11-3; J: TRBJ2-7; D: NA; CDR3: CASSLTGTPYEQYF; DNA: TGTGCCAGCAGCTTAACCGGGACCCCGTACGAGCAGTACTTC
size: NA; V: TRBV25-1; J: TRBJ1-1; D: NA; CDR3: CASSASHNRDTEAFF; DNA: TGTGCCAGCAGTGCCAGCCATAATCGGGACACTGAAGCTTTCTTT
size: few; V: TRBV19; J: TRBJ1-2; D: NA; CDR3: CAWPRGQEACCLDGYTF; DNA: TGTGCCTGGCCGCGAGGGCAGGAGGCTTGTTGTCTAGATGGCTACACCTTC
size: NA; V: TRBV7-9; J: TRBJ2-3; D: NA; CDR3: CASDTPTGTSTDTQYF; DNA: TGTGCCAGCGATACGCCGACAGGGACTAGCACAGATACGCAGTATTTT
size: few; V: TRBV4-1; J: TRBJ2-1; D: TRBD2; CDR3: CASNQDTAGGYNEQFF; DNA: TGCGCCAGCAACCAAGATACAGCGGGAGGGTACAATGAGCAGTTCTTC
size: NA; V: TRBV2; J: TRBJ1-1; D: NA; CDR3: CASKVFSFMNTEAFF; DNA: TGTGCCAGCAAAGTGTTTTCCTTTATGAACACTGAAGCTTTCTTT
size: NA; V: TRBV13; J: TRBJ2-3; D: TRBD2; CDR3: CASSLGLAGGRGDF; DNA: TGTGCCAGCAGCTTAGGTCTAGCGGGAGGCCGCGGGGATTTT
size: NA; V: TRBV7-8; J: TRBJ1-4; D: NA; CDR3: CASSLQDGFPINEKLFF; DNA: TGTGCCAGCAGCTTACAAGACGGCTTCCCCATTAATGAAAAACTGTTTTTT
size: NA; V: TRBV27; J: TRBJ2-7; D: NA; CDR3: CASSLSSPTRGEQYF; DNA: TGTGCCAGCAGTTTATCTTCCCCGACGAGAGGGGAGCAGTACTTC
size: NA; V: TRBV7-6; J: TRBJ2-1; D: NA; CDR3: CASSPRQGIYNEQFF; DNA: TGTGCCAGCAGCCCCCGGCAAGGGATCTACAATGAGCAGTTCTTC
size: once; V: TRBV7-9; J: TRBJ2-7; D: NA; CDR3: CASSPALSSPYF; DNA: TGTGCCAGCAGCCCTGCGTTGTCGAGTCCGTACTTC
size: NA; V: TRBV6-1; J: TRBJ1-2; D: TRBD1; CDR3: CASRIGQGINYGYTF; DNA: TGTGCCAGCAGGATCGGACAGGGAATTAACTATGGCTACACCTTC
size: NA; V: TRBV6-5; J: TRBJ2-7; D: NA; CDR3: CASSYSNRAYEQYF; DNA: TGTGCCAGCAGTTACTCGAACAGGGCTTACGAGCAGTACTTC
size: NA; V: TRBV6-5; J: TRBJ2-1; D: NA; CDR3: CASGTYNEQFF; DNA: TGTGCCAGCGGAACTTACAATGAGCAGTTCTTC
size: NA; V: TRBV19; J: TRBJ1-2; D: NA; CDR3: CASSWSGHMGYTF; DNA: TGTGCCAGTAGTTGGTCGGGACATATGGGCTACACCTTC
size: NA; V: TRBV27; J: TRBJ2-7; D: NA; CDR3: CASSLRGSSSYEQYF; DNA: TGTGCCAGCAGTTTAAGGGGATCATCCTCCTACGAGCAGTACTTC
size: NA; V: TRBV19; J: TRBJ2-3; D: TRBD2; CDR3: CASNPGLASSDTQYF; DNA: TGTGCCAGTAACCCGGGACTAGCGTCTTCAGATACGCAGTATTTT
size: NA; V: TRBV28; J: TRBJ1-5; D: NA; CDR3: CASSFLGHSNQPQHF; DNA: TGTGCCAGCAGTTTTCTGGGACATAGCAATCAGCCCCAGCATTTT
size: NA; V: TRBV7-6; J: TRBJ2-2; D: NA; CDR3: CASSLTMSGGLTGELFF; DNA: TGTGCCAGCAGCCTCACCATGTCCGGGGGCCTAACTGGGGAGCTGTTTTTT
size: NA; V: TRBV5-1; J: TRBJ2-1; D: NA; CDR3: CASSLAGPNNEQFF; DNA: TGCGCCAGCAGCTTGGCCGGGCCCAACAATGAGCAGTTCTTC
size: NA; V: TRBV5-1; J: TRBJ2-1; D: NA; CDR3: CASSLSGSNEQFF; DNA: TGCGCCAGCAGCTTATCGGGATCCAATGAGCAGTTCTTC
size: few; V: TRBV2; J: TRBJ1-3; D: NA; CDR3: CASSEGTFGTSGNTIYF; DNA: TGTGCCAGCAGTGAAGGGACTTTCGGAACCTCTGGAAACACCATATATTTT
size: NA; V: TRBV5-4; J: TRBJ1-1; D: NA; CDR3: CASSVSRGGTEAFF; DNA: TGTGCCAGCAGCGTTTCAAGGGGCGGGACTGAAGCTTTCTTT
size: NA; V: TRBV4-1; J: TRBJ2-2; D: NA; CDR3: CASSQEQANTGELFF; DNA: TGCGCCAGCAGCCAAGAACAAGCGAACACCGGGGAGCTGTTTTTT
size: NA; V: TRBV2; J: TRBJ2-3; D: NA; CDR3: CASSEPRDKNTDTQYF; DNA: TGTGCCAGCAGTGAACCCCGGGACAAGAACACAGATACGCAGTATTTT
size: NA; V: TRBV15; J: TRBJ2-7; D: NA; CDR3: CATSREGVSYEQYF; DNA: TGTGCCACCAGCAGAGAAGGGGTTTCCTACGAGCAGTACTTC
size: NA; V: TRBV9; J: TRBJ1-4; D: NA; CDR3: CASSLQSGYGTNEKLFF; DNA: TGTGCCAGCAGCTTACAATCGGGGTATGGGACTAATGAAAAACTGTTTTTT
size: once; V: TRBV11-2; J: TRBJ1-3; D: NA; CDR3: CASSPLVVLEAGNTIYF; DNA: TGTGCCAGCAGCCCCCTAGTCGTCCTAGAAGCTGGAAACACCATATATTTT
size: once; V: TRBV29-1; J: TRBJ2-1; D: NA; CDR3: CSVNSANEQFF; DNA: TGCAGCGTCAATAGCGCGAATGAGCAGTTCTTC
size: NA; V: TRBV5-1; J: TRBJ1-2; D: TRBD1; CDR3: CASSKRTGEDYGYTF; DNA: TGTGCCAGCAGTAAGAGGACAGGGGAGGATTATGGCTACACCTTC
size: NA; V: TRBV2; J: TRBJ1-2; D: NA; CDR3: CASSDREDINYGYTF; DNA: TGTGCCAGCAGTGACAGGGAAGACATAAACTATGGCTACACCTTC
size: NA; V: TRBV5-1; J: TRBJ2-7; D: TRBD1; CDR3: CASSPRYQTGSYEQYF; DNA: TGCGCCAGCAGCCCCCGCTACCAGACAGGGTCCTACGAGCAGTACTTC
size: NA; V: TRBV9; J: TRBJ2-1; D: NA; CDR3: CASEPTGTSYNEQFF; DNA: TGTGCCAGCGAGCCTACCGGGACGAGCTACAATGAGCAGTTCTTC
size: NA; V: TRBV9; J: TRBJ2-1; D: NA; CDR3: CASSPAAYNEQFF; DNA: TGTGCCAGCAGCCCAGCCGCCTACAATGAGCAGTTCTTC
size: NA; V: TRBV10-3; J: TRBJ2-3; D: TRBD2; CDR3: CAIGREDTQYF; DNA: TGTGCCATCGGGAGGGAAGATACGCAGTATTTT
size: NA; V: TRBV12-5; J: TRBJ1-6; D: NA; CDR3: CASGPSGGCNSPLHF; DNA: TGTGCTAGTGGTCCCTCCGGGGGCTGTAATTCACCCCTCCACTTT
size: NA; V: TRBV2; J: TRBJ2-7; D: NA; CDR3: CASSVGGTPYEQYF; DNA: TGTGCCAGCAGTGTTGGGGGGACTCCCTACGAGCAGTACTTC
size: NA; V: TRBV7-2; J: TRBJ2-1; D: NA; CDR3: CASSPGLSYNEQFF; DNA: TGTGCCAGCAGCCCCGGACTTTCCTACAATGAGCAGTTCTTC
size: NA; V: TRBV11-2; J: TRBJ1-1; D: NA; CDR3: CASSLGTGSTEAFF; DNA: TGTGCCAGCAGCTTAGGTACAGGGAGCACTGAAGCTTTCTTT
size: NA; V: TRBV6-6; J: TRBJ1-1; D: TRBD1; CDR3: CASDRERRTEAFF; DNA: TGTGCCAGCGACAGGGAAAGGCGCACTGAAGCTTTCTTT
size: NA; V: TRBV28; J: TRBJ1-1; D: NA; CDR3: CASSLGVGRDTEAFF; DNA: TGTGCCAGCAGTTTGGGGGTGGGGCGGGACACTGAAGCTTTCTTT
size: NA; V: TRBV15; J: TRBJ1-2; D: TRBD1; CDR3: CATSPDRGFPNYGYTF; DNA: TGTGCCACCAGCCCCGACAGGGGTTTCCCTAACTATGGCTACACCTTC
size: NA; V: TRBV11-2; J: TRBJ1-3; D: NA; CDR3: CASSRWTDAIYF; DNA: TGTGCCAGCAGCCGCTGGACAGACGCCATATATTTT
size: NA; V: TRBV4-3; J: TRBJ2-1; D: NA; CDR3: CASSQALPDSRTYNEQFF; DNA: TGCGCCAGCAGCCAAGCCTTACCGGACAGTAGAACCTACAATGAGCAGTTCTTC
size: NA; V: TRBV9; J: TRBJ2-3; D: NA; CDR3: CASSVNSAGTDTQYF; DNA: TGTGCCAGCAGCGTAAATAGCGCGGGCACAGATACGCAGTATTTT